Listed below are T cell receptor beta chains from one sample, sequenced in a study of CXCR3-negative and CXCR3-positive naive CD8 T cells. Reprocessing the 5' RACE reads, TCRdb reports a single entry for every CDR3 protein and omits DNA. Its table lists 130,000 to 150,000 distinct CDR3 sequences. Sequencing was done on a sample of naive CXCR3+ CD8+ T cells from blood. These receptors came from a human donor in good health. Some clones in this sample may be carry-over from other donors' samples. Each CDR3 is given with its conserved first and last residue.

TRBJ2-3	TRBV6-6	CASLQAASTDTQYF
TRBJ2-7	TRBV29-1	CSVEGGADYEQYF
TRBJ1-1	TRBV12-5	CASGPYGVNTEAFF
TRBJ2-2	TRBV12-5	CASGLVVSNTGELFF
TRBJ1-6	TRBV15	CATSRAPRDAGYSPLHF
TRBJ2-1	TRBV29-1	CSIEGRGTYNEQFF
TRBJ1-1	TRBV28	CASSLWRGDQAFF
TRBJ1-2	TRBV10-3	CAISEWEGLDYGYTF
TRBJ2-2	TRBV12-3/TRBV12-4	CASSSTGEDTGELFF
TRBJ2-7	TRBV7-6	CASSLRQGWDYEQYF
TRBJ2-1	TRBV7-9	CASSLPQRTADNEQFF